Below, 2 T cell receptor beta chains from the same sample are listed, as sequenced in a study of blood T cell repertoires in COVID-19 (dated by TCRdb to about 2020). Library preparation used the immunoSEQ multiplex PCR assay. The source is immuneACCESS, and TCRdb retained only in-frame sequences with V and J called. Part of the clones is not carried over; for the studies checked, unresolved V genes explain less than half of this, and the remainder is unexplained. The sample records over 250,000 clones, approximately 83% of which are singletons. The ten largest account for around 10% of the sample. The sequenced sample was peripheral blood. The receptors here all came from a woman in her 70s with acute or convalescent COVID-19.

This clone was detected only once. The genes are TRBV3-1 (or the pseudogene TRBV3-2) and TRBJ1-1; no clear D gene. The V gene's germline CDR1 is LGHDT and CDR2 YNNKEL (reference sequence). Trimming took 0 bases from V and 5 from J, leaving 10 bases between them. The CDR3 is 14 amino acids. DNA of the CDR3: TGTGCCAGCAGCCAAGAGGGCAGATGGACTGAAGCTTTCTTT. Its protein product is CASSQEGRWTEAFF.

This chain uses TRBV30 with TRBJ1-5, with D possibly TRBD1 on 6 matching bases. CDR1 and CDR2 from the germline V gene are GTSNPN and SVGIG (reference sequence). Trimming left V 0 bases short and J 6 bases short, with 21 bases between. The CDR3 is 17 amino acids. CDR3 bases: TGTGCCTGGAGTGTAGGCGAAAACAGGGCATACAGTCAGCCCCAGCATTTT. It specifies CAWSVGENRAYSQPQHF. Using reference TRBV30 and TRBJ1-5 for the parts outside the CDR3, the full variable domain is SQTIHQWPATLVQPVGSPLSLECTVEGTSNPNLYWYRQAAGRGLQLLFYSVGIGQISSEVPQNLSASRPQDRQFILSSKKLLLSDSGFYLCAWSVGENRAYSQPQHFGDGTRLSIL.